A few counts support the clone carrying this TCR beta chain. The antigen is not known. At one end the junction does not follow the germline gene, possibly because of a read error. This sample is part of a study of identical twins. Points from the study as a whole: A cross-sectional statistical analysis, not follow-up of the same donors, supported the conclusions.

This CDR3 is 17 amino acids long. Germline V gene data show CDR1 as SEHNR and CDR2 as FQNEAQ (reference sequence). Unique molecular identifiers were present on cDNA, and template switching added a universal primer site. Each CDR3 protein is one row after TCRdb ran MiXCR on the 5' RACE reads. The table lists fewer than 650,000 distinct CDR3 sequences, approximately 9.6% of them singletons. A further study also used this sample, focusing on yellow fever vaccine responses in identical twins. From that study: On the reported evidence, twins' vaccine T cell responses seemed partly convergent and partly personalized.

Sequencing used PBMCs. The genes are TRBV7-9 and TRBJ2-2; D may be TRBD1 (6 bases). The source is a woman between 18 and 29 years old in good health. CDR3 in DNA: TGTGCCAGCAGCTTAAATCTCAGGGGCTCGAACACCGGGGAGCGGTTTTTT. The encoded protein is CASSLNLRGSNTGERFF.